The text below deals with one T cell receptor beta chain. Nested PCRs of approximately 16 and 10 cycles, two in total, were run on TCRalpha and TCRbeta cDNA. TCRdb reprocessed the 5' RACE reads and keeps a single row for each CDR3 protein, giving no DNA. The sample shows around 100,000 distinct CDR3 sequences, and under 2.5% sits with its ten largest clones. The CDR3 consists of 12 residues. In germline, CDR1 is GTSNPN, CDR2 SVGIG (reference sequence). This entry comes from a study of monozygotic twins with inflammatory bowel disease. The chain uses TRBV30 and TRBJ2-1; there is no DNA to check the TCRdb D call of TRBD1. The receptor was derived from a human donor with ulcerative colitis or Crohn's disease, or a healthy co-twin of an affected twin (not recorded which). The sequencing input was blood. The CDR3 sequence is CAWSVLGDEQFF.